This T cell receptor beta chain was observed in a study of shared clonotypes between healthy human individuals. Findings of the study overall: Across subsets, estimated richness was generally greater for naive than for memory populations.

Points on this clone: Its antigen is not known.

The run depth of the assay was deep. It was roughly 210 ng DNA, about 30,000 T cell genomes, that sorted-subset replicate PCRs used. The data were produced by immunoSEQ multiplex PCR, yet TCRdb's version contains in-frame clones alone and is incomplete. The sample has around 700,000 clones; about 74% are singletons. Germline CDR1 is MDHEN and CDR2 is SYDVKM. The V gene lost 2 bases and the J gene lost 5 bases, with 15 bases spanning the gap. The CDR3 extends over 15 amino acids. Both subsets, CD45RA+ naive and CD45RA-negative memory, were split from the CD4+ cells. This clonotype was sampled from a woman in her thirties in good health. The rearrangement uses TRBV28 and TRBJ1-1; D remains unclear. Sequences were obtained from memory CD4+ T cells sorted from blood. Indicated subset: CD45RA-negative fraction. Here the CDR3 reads CASSLASSVSTEAFF. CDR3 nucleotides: TGTGCCAGCAGTTTAGCTTCTAGTGTTTCGACTGAAGCTTTCTTT. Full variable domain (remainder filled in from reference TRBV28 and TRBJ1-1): DVKVTQSSRYLVKRTGEKVFLECVQDMDHENMFWYRQDPGLGLRLIYFSYDVKMKEKGDIPEGYSVSREKKERFSLILESASTNQTSMYLCASSLASSVSTEAFFGQGTRLTVV.